The 18 T cell receptor beta chains listed next were all sequenced from one sample in a study of T cell responses to AZD1222 COVID-19 vaccine (dated by TCRdb to the early 2020s). Library construction relied on the immunoSEQ multiplex PCR assay. This immuneACCESS table, as held by TCRdb, lists in-frame sequences with V and J called but not all clones. Of the missing ones, under half trace to an unresolved V gene in checked studies; the others have no known cause. Present in this sample are about 100,000 clones, roughly 90% of which were seen just once. The top ten clonotypes cover just over 8% of the sample. Interpreted using the paper, the time point label stands for: about 28 days (+/-7) after the second vaccine dose. The specimen was peripheral blood, collected 28 days after the second AZD1222 dose. These receptors all come from an adult who received the AZD1222 COVID-19 vaccine.

The V gene is TRBV13, the J gene TRBJ2-1; 9 nucleotides agree with TRBD2. With 2 bases clipped from V and 6 bases from J, the junction kept 14 bases outside the gene matches. Germline values: CDR1 PRHDT, CDR2 FYEKMQ (reference sequence). The CDR3 has 18 residues. CDR3 coding DNA: TGTGCCAGCAGCTTACAAGCCCCCCTAGCGGGATCATTCAATGAGCAGTTCTTC. Amino acid sequence: CASSLQAPLAGSFNEQFF.

The CDR3 nucleotides are TGTGCCAGCAGTAACGGGTATAGCAATCAGCCCCAGCATTTT. This encodes CASSNGYSNQPQHF. The chain uses TRBV6-2 or TRBV6-3 and TRBJ1-5; no definite D call. Germline V gene lookup returns CDR1 MNHEY and CDR2 SVGEGT. V gave up 5 bases and J gave up 0 bases, with 8 bases separating them. The CDR3 covers 14 residues.

The chain employs TRBV7-3 and TRBJ2-7, with D possibly matching TRBD2 (7 bases). V was cut by 1 base and J by 6 bases, with 13 bases left in between. The CDR3 covers 14 residues. Germline CDR1 and CDR2: SGHTA and FQGTGA. The CDR3 loop reads CASSLNGGLGEQYF. The CDR3 region has the DNA TGTGCCAGCAGCTTAAACGGGGGGCTCGGCGAGCAGTACTTC.

The gene calls are TRBV5-1 and TRBJ1-1; 10 positions match TRBD1. Trimming took 3 bases from V and 3 from J; bases not matched to a gene: 2. The CDR3 is made up of 14 amino acids. Germline CDR1 and CDR2: SGHRS and YFSETQ. The CDR3 sequence: CASSSGQGDTEAFF. CDR3 bases: TGCGCCAGCAGCTCCGGACAGGGGGACACTGAAGCTTTCTTT.

This chain joins TRBV27 and TRBJ1-1; 10 bases fit TRBD1. Germline V gives CDR1 MNHEY, CDR2 SMNVEV (reference sequence). The length of the CDR3 is 14 residues. V gave up 3 bases and J gave up 4 bases; unmatched junction bases: 2. CDR3 sequence (DNA): TGTGCCAGCAGTTTCCGGGACAGGGGCACTGAAGCTTTCTTT. This sequence encodes CASSFRDRGTEAFF.

V is TRBV7-3 and J is TRBJ2-1, with TRBD2 as a possible D gene (6 bases). V was clipped by 6 bases and J by 7 bases, with 22 bases between them. This CDR3 spans 16 amino acids. CDR1 and CDR2 (germline): SGHTA, FQGTGA. The CDR3 bases are TGTGCCAGCAGGAACCCGCGGGATCCGGCTTTGAATGAGCAGTTCTTC. Encoded protein: CASRNPRDPALNEQFF. The full variable domain, with the rest looked up from reference TRBV7-3 and TRBJ2-1, is GAGVSQTPSNKVTEKGKYVELRCDPISGHTALYWYRQSLGQGPEFLIYFQGTGAADDSGLPNDRFFAVRPEGSVSTLKIQRTERGDSAVYLCASRNPRDPALNEQFFGPGTRLTVL.

This clone was seen only a few times. V is TRBV30 and J is TRBJ2-7, with TRBD1 as a possible D gene (7 bases). The CDR3 is made up of 14 amino acids. CDR1 and CDR2 (germline): GTSNPN, SVGIG (reference sequence). Trimming took 3 bases from V and 5 from J, leaving 17 bases between them. The CDR3 region is CAWRNAGQINEQYF. The CDR3 DNA sequence: TGTGCCTGGAGGAACGCGGGACAGATCAACGAGCAGTACTTC. The whole variable domain, remainder taken from reference TRBV30 and TRBJ2-7, is SQTIHQWPATLVQPVGSPLSLECTVEGTSNPNLYWYRQAAGRGLQLLFYSVGIGQISSEVPQNLSASRPQDRQFILSSKKLLLSDSGFYLCAWRNAGQINEQYFGPGTRLTVT.

This clone was seen a handful of times. The chain couples TRBV5-5 to TRBJ1-3; no clear D gene. This CDR3 has 14 amino acids. V was trimmed by 2 bases and J by 2 bases, leaving 8 bases between them. Germline V gene sequence: CDR1 SGHKS, CDR2 YYEKEE (reference sequence). Here the CDR3 reads CASSFPDPGNTIYF. CDR3 nucleotides: TGTGCCAGCAGCTTCCCGGATCCTGGAAACACCATATATTTT.

This clone was detected only a few times. V gene TRBV12-3 or TRBV12-4 combines with J gene TRBJ1-1; D may be TRBD1 (6 bases). Trimming shortened V by 7 bases and J by 7 bases, and 16 bases separated the two germline ends. The CDR3 contains 13 residues. The DNA of the CDR3 is TGTGCCAGCACTCAACAGGGCCGGGGTGAAGCTTTCTTT. Its protein is CASTQQGRGEAFF.

This chain connects TRBV24-1 to TRBJ1-3, with TRBD1 matching over 11 bases. The junction had 16 bases not matched to a gene; V was cut back by 3 bases and J by 10 bases. Per the germline V gene, CDR1 is KGHDR and CDR2 is SFDVKD. The length of the CDR3 is 18 residues. CDR3 DNA: TGTGCCACCAGTGATACGGACAGGGGGCCACTAAGATCGAGGACCATATATTTT. This encodes CATSDTDRGPLRSRTIYF.

The chain recombines TRBV11-2 with TRBJ1-3; possible D gene TRBD1, 5 bases. CDR1 and CDR2 from the germline V gene are SGHAT and FQNNGV. The length of the CDR3 is 18 residues. V lost 1 base to trimming and J lost 0 bases, with 16 bases between them. The CDR3 loop is CASSLGRGSPSSGNTIYF. The CDR3 DNA reads TGTGCCAGCAGCTTAGGCCGGGGGAGCCCATCCTCTGGAAACACCATATATTTT.

The rearrangement links TRBV25-1 to TRBJ2-7; 9 bases fit TRBD1. Trimming cost V 3 bases and J 3 bases; bases outside gene matches: 6. This CDR3 comprises 15 residues. The germline CDR1 and CDR2 sequences are MGHDK and SYGVNS. The chain's CDR3 is CASSDLGQGNYEQYF. DNA of the CDR3: TGTGCCAGCAGTGACCTAGGACAGGGGAACTACGAGCAGTACTTC.

The V call is TRBV7-9, the J call TRBJ1-2; D is undetermined. Trimming shortened V by 5 bases and J by 4 bases, and 8 bases separated the two germline ends. The CDR3 runs to 12 residues. CDR1 is SEHNR, CDR2 FQNEAQ, per germline (reference sequence). The CDR3 nucleotides are TGTGCCAGCAGCCCCCCCTCCTATGGCTACACCTTC. Its protein is CASSPPSYGYTF.

This chain connects TRBV27 to TRBJ2-5; 7 nucleotides agree with TRBD1. The germline gives CDR1 MNHEY, CDR2 SMNVEV (reference sequence). V was clipped by 3 bases and J by 2 bases; unmatched bases: 6. The CDR3 contains 15 residues. For the CDR3, the DNA is TGTGCCAGCAGTTTGGACAGGTTTTCACAAGAGACCCAGTACTTC. Translating it yields CASSLDRFSQETQYF.

V gene TRBV7-6 combines with J gene TRBJ2-5; 8 bases are a match to TRBD1. Germline V CDR1 and CDR2: SGHVS, FNYEAQ. There are 15 residues in the CDR3. The V gene end was trimmed by 1 base and the J gene end by 4 bases; junction bases not matched to a gene: 5. CDR3 region: CASSLGQGAVETQYF. CDR3 coding DNA: TGTGCCAGCAGCTTAGGGCAGGGGGCGGTAGAGACCCAGTACTTC.

Notes on this clone: Likely a read error: the CDR3 ends without its conserved phenylalanine or tryptophan. No DNA is shown, since the ends of the CDR3 on it are uncertain; the CDR3 is the one TCRdb lists. The J gene is TRBJ2-6, the V gene TRBV27. The CDR3 has 9 amino acids, counting both end residues. Looked up from germline, CDR1 is MNHEY and CDR2 is SMNVEV (reference sequence). This chain's CDR3 is CASSSPPSP.

V gene TRBV13 combines with J gene TRBJ1-2; 10 bases align to TRBD1. Per the germline V gene, CDR1 is PRHDT and CDR2 is FYEKMQ (reference sequence). Trimming cost V 5 bases and J 2 bases; bases outside gene matches: 8. The CDR3 is made up of 16 amino acids. The DNA for the CDR3 is TGTGCCAGCAGCGTTGGACAGGGGGGTTCGAACTATGGCTACACCTTC. This sequence encodes CASSVGQGGSNYGYTF.

V and J are TRBV10-2 and TRBJ2-7; tentatively, D is TRBD2 (6 bases). V lost 7 bases to trimming and J lost 3 bases, with 13 bases between them. The CDR3 length is 13 residues. Germline lookup yields CDR1 WSHSY and CDR2 SAAADI. This CDR3 is CASNAGPNYEQYF. In nucleotides, the CDR3 is TGCGCCAGCAACGCGGGACCAAACTACGAGCAGTACTTC.